The rows below give T cell receptor beta chains drawn from one sample of a study of identical twins. TCRdb recomputed calls from the 5' RACE reads with MiXCR, one row per CDR3 protein. This sample has about 530,000 distinct CDR3 sequences, with roughly 15% found just once. These sequences were also reported in another study, on yellow fever vaccine responses in identical twins.

Source material: CD4+ T cells sorted from blood. All receptors derive from a young woman in good health. Both conserved end residues are part of each CDR3. The D gene is left open where the match is weak. Where a row states a size, it is once, few, many or the class of an expanded clone; other rows omit it.

V gene	clone size	J gene	D gene	CDR3 DNA	CDR3 protein
TRBV11-2	few	TRBJ1-1	TRBD1	TGTGCCAGCAGATACAGGGGGAACACTGAAGCTTTCTTT	CASRYRGNTEAFF
TRBV20-1	.	TRBJ1-4	TRBD1	TGCAGTGCTAGTCAACCGGGACAGGGGGGTGAAAAACTGTTTTTT	CSASQPGQGGEKLFF
TRBV11-2	few	TRBJ2-1	TRBD2	TGTGCCAGCAGCTTAGATCGGGCTAGCGGGAGGGGTTCCTACAATGAGCAGTTCTTC	CASSLDRASGRGSYNEQFF
TRBV7-9	.	TRBJ2-5	TRBD1	TGTGCCAGTGATCCGGGACAGATCCAAAGGGCCCAGTACTTC	CASDPGQIQRAQYF
TRBV12-3/TRBV12-4	.	TRBJ1-5	.	TGTGCCAGCAGTACCTCAGGGAATCAGCCCCAGCATTTT	CASSTSGNQPQHF
TRBV11-2	few	TRBJ1-1	TRBD1	TGTGCCAGCAGCTACAGACAGGGCGTAAACACTGAAGCTTTCTTT	CASSYRQGVNTEAFF
TRBV11-2	few	TRBJ2-3	TRBD2	TGTGCCAGCAGCGAACTAGCGGGAGGGGGTACAGATACGCAGTATTTT	CASSELAGGGTDTQYF
TRBV3-1	.	TRBJ2-5	TRBD2	TGTGCCAGCAGCCAAAACTCCGGGGGGGCCTTAATTCTGGAGACCCAGTACTTC	CASSQNSGGALILETQYF
TRBV5-1	.	TRBJ2-5	.	TGCGCCAGCAGCTTAAGTTGGACCCAAGAGACCCAGTACTTC	CASSLSWTQETQYF
TRBV19	.	TRBJ2-1	TRBD2	TGTGCCAGTAGACCCCCGGGACTAGAATACAATGAGCAGTTCTTC	CASRPPGLEYNEQFF
TRBV10-3	.	TRBJ2-7	TRBD2	TGTGCCATCAGCCCCGGACTAGCGGGATTCGGCTACGAGCAGTACTTC	CAISPGLAGFGYEQYF
TRBV25-1	.	TRBJ1-2	.	TGTGCCAGCAGTGAATATCCCGTAACAGGGACCTATGGCTACACCTTC	CASSEYPVTGTYGYTF
TRBV5-1	many	TRBJ2-5	.	TGCGCCAGCAGCTTGTGGCAGGGGAAAGAGACCCAGTACTTC	CASSLWQGKETQYF
TRBV5-1	few	TRBJ2-3	.	TGCGCCAGCAGCTTTACCGGGACAAAAGTTGCCGCGCAGTATTTT	CASSFTGTKVAAQYF
TRBV29-1	.	TRBJ2-7	TRBD2	TGCAGCGTTGAAGGGCAGGGAGGGTCCTACGAGCAGTACTTC	CSVEGQGGSYEQYF
TRBV3-1	many	TRBJ1-5	.	TGTGCCAGCAGCCAGGACAGAAATCAGCCCCAGCATTTT	CASSQDRNQPQHF
TRBV6-5	.	TRBJ2-1	TRBD2	TGTGCCAGCAGTTCTCTAGCGGGAGGGTCCAATGAGCAGTTCTTC	CASSSLAGGSNEQFF
TRBV7-9	few	TRBJ2-1	.	TGTGCCAGCAGCCGCATCGATAATGAGCAGTTCTTC	CASSRIDNEQFF
TRBV19	.	TRBJ2-6	.	TGTGCCAGTACCGTACAGAATTCTGGGGCCAACGTCCTGACTTTC	CASTVQNSGANVLTF
TRBV2	.	TRBJ1-2	.	TGTGCCAGCAGTGAACTGGGACTGCAAGCTAACTATGGCTACACCTTC	CASSELGLQANYGYTF
TRBV3-1	.	TRBJ2-1	TRBD2	TGTGCCAGCAGCCCAAGGGCCGGGACTAGCGGGAGTAAACAGTTCTTC	CASSPRAGTSGSKQFF
TRBV20-1	.	TRBJ2-1	.	TGCAGTGCTCCAGCCCGGGACATATGGGGCAATGAGCAGTTCTTC	CSAPARDIWGNEQFF
TRBV7-8	few	TRBJ2-5	.	TGTGCCAGCAGCTTTCCCCTTACTGCGTCTGAGACCCAGTACTTC	CASSFPLTASETQYF
TRBV28	few	TRBJ2-1	.	TGTGCCAGCAGCCCCCCTCACTACAATGAGCAGTTCTTC	CASSPPHYNEQFF